A selection of T cell receptor beta chains follows, all from one sample in a study of blood T cell repertoires in COVID-19. Assay used: immunoSEQ multiplex PCR; TCRdb lists only in-frame clones, some missing. The table includes some 97,000 clones, 70% to 80% detected once. Sequences were obtained from peripheral blood. These receptors were obtained from a woman in her seventies with acute or convalescent COVID-19. Both conserved end residues are part of each CDR3. Each record gives: D gene, clone size, J gene, V gene, CDR3 DNA, CDR3 protein. D genes are given only for firm matches. Clone sizes are given selectively: once, few, many, or a class where the clone is expanded.

D: NA
size: NA
J: TRBJ2-1
V: TRBV6-5
DNA: TGTGCCAGCAGTCAAAACAGGGTGGCCTACAATGAGCAGTTCTTC
CDR3: CASSQNRVAYNEQFF

D: NA
size: few
J: TRBJ1-1
V: TRBV5-4
DNA: TGTGCCAGCAGCCGCTTGACAGATAGGAGCACTGAAGCTTTCTTT
CDR3: CASSRLTDRSTEAFF

D: TRBD1
size: NA
J: TRBJ1-2
V: TRBV3-1/TRBV3-2
DNA: TGTGCCAGCAGCCCCCTGGGACAGGAGAACTATGGCTACACCTTC
CDR3: CASSPLGQENYGYTF

D: TRBD1
size: few
J: TRBJ1-1
V: TRBV2
DNA: TGTGCCAGCAGTGAGGGACAGGGCGCAATGAACACTGAAGCTTTCTTT
CDR3: CASSEGQGAMNTEAFF

D: NA
size: NA
J: TRBJ2-1
V: TRBV28
DNA: TGTGCCAGCAGCCCCCGCCCTCCAAGCCTCGATGAGCAGTTCTTC
CDR3: CASSPRPPSLDEQFF

D: TRBD1
size: NA
J: TRBJ2-3
V: TRBV4-1
DNA: TGCGCCAGCAGCCAAGACAGGGGGCGAATAGATACGCAGTATTTT
CDR3: CASSQDRGRIDTQYF

D: NA
size: NA
J: TRBJ2-3
V: TRBV19
DNA: TGTGCCAGTAGTATAGGGCAGGCAGATACGCAGTATTTT
CDR3: CASSIGQADTQYF

D: NA
size: once
J: TRBJ2-5
V: TRBV11-2
DNA: TGTGCCAGCAGCTTACAACTGAGAGCGGAGACCCAGTACTTC
CDR3: CASSLQLRAETQYF

D: TRBD2
size: NA
J: TRBJ2-3
V: TRBV9
DNA: TGTGCCAGCCGATCTAGCGGGGGTCTCGGGGCAGATACGCAGTATTTT
CDR3: CASRSSGGLGADTQYF

D: NA
size: NA
J: TRBJ1-2
V: TRBV7-3
DNA: TGTGCCAGCAGCCCTGGTTCAGGGATCTATGGCTACACCTTC
CDR3: CASSPGSGIYGYTF